Listed below are T cell receptor beta chains from one sample, sequenced in a study of blood T cell repertoires in COVID-19. The table came from immunoSEQ multiplex PCR; TCRdb's copy has only in-frame clones and leaves some out. This table holds 75,000 to 95,000 clones, 75% to 85% found once. The sequenced sample was peripheral blood. These receptors came from a woman older than 75 with active or convalescent COVID-19. The CDR3 runs from the conserved cysteine through the conserved F or W. The D gene is left open where the match is weak. A row's size may be missing; if present it is once, few, many or a size class.

CDR3nt | CDR3aa | j_gene | abundance | d_gene | v_gene
TGTGCCAGCAGAAGGGACAGGCAATCCAATCAGCCCCAGCATTTT | CASRRDRQSNQPQHF | TRBJ1-5 | NA | TRBD1 | TRBV6-5
TGTGCCAGTAACCGAGCAGGGGGCTTGAGGACAGATACGCAGTATTTT | CASNRAGGLRTDTQYF | TRBJ2-3 | NA | TRBD1 | TRBV14
TGTGCCAGCAGTTTAAGGCAGGGTCGGGTAGGCTATGGCTACACCTTC | CASSLRQGRVGYGYTF | TRBJ1-2 | medium-sized | NA | TRBV28
TGTGCCAGTGGACAGGGGTTTGGAAACACCATATATTTT | CASGQGFGNTIYF | TRBJ1-3 | NA | TRBD1 | TRBV28
TGTGCCAGCAGCCAAGATTCTCGGGGGAGAGATTCACCCCTCCACTTT | CASSQDSRGRDSPLHF | TRBJ1-6 | once | NA | TRBV3-1/TRBV3-2
TGTGCCAGCTCACAACTAGCGGGGAACCAAGAGACCCAGTACTTC | CASSQLAGNQETQYF | TRBJ2-5 | NA | TRBD2 | TRBV18
TGTGCCAGCAGCTTGGCTGGGGGCTGGGAGGAGACCCAGTACTTC | CASSLAGGWEETQYF | TRBJ2-5 | few | NA | TRBV7-2
TGTGCCAGCAGCTTCCCGGACTCGACGTGGAATGAGCAGTTCTTC | CASSFPDSTWNEQFF | TRBJ2-1 | NA | NA | TRBV11-2
TGCAGCATCCTGGTGTTGGGAGCTACCTACGAGCAGTACTTC | CSILVLGATYEQYF | TRBJ2-7 | NA | NA | TRBV29-1
TGTGCCAGCATTAAGGGGACACTCTCCCCTAACTATGGCTACACCTTC | CASIKGTLSPNYGYTF | TRBJ1-2 | NA | NA | TRBV28
TGCGCCAGCAGCTGGGCGGGGGCCGGGGAGCTGTTTTTT | CASSWAGAGELFF | TRBJ2-2 | NA | TRBD2 | TRBV5-1
TGTGCCAGCAGTTACTCGAACAGCAAGAAAGAGACCCAGTACTTC | CASSYSNSKKETQYF | TRBJ2-5 | NA | NA | TRBV6-6
TGTGCCAGCAGTCGAGGACAGGGAAGGACCTACGAGCAGTACTTC | CASSRGQGRTYEQYF | TRBJ2-7 | once | TRBD1 | TRBV6-5
TGTGCCAGCAGCGCGTCCGGTAGTGGTCGAGAGACCCAGTACTTC | CASSASGSGRETQYF | TRBJ2-5 | NA | NA | TRBV5-4